A selection of T cell receptor beta chains follows, all from one sample in a study of cytomegalovirus exposure and HLA in healthy donors. Libraries were prepared by immunoSEQ multiplex PCR; TCRdb keeps only in-frame clonotypes and omits some of them. Found here are some 150,000 clones, about 72% of them singletons; the top ten hold about 1.5%. Specimen: PBMCs. The receptors were sampled from a male donor in good health and CMV-seronegative. CDR3s include the opening cysteine and the closing phenylalanine or tryptophan. Fields, in order: V gene, clone size, D gene, J gene, CDR3 DNA, CDR3 protein. D genes are given only for firm matches. A row's size may be missing; if present it is once, few, many or a size class.

>TRBV19|-|TRBD1|TRBJ2-7
TGTGCCAGCCGGACTCCGGGACAGGGCCCCTACGAGCAGTACTTC
CASRTPGQGPYEQYF
>TRBV13|-|-|TRBJ2-3
TGTGCCAGCAGCTTAGGCAGGAGGGGTAGCACAGATACGCAGTATTTT
CASSLGRRGSTDTQYF
>TRBV11-2|-|TRBD2|TRBJ2-7
TGTGCCAGCAGCTCGATAGCGGGGGGGCTCTCCCACGAGCAGTACTTC
CASSSIAGGLSHEQYF
>TRBV29-1|-|-|TRBJ1-3
TGCAGCGTTGAAGGAGGGGGTGGAAACACCATATATTTT
CSVEGGGGNTIYF
>TRBV6-5|-|TRBD1|TRBJ1-2
TGTGCCAGCAGTGCGGGGACAGGGGATGGCTACACCTTC
CASSAGTGDGYTF
>TRBV18|-|TRBD1|TRBJ2-2
TGTGCCAGCTCACCCCGGACAGGCCGCCCCACCGGGGAGCTGTTTTTT
CASSPRTGRPTGELFF
>TRBV27|-|-|TRBJ2-2
TGTGCCAGCAGTTTATCGGCCTTTAACACCGGGGAGCTGTTTTTT
CASSLSAFNTGELFF
>TRBV9|-|TRBD2|TRBJ2-7
TGTGCCAGCAGCGTAGCGGGAGGCGGCGAGCAGTACTTC
CASSVAGGGEQYF
>TRBV7-6|-|-|TRBJ2-3
TGTGCCAGCAGCCCCCGGGTCCAGAAGGATACGCAGTATTTT
CASSPRVQKDTQYF
>TRBV15|-|TRBD1|TRBJ2-3
TGTGCCACCAGCCCGCGACCGGCCGGGACAGGGGTCACAGATACGCAGTATTTT
CATSPRPAGTGVTDTQYF
>TRBV4-3|-|TRBD2|TRBJ2-7
TGCGCCAGCAGCTCCCAGCGGGAGGGATTCACGTTGGAGCAGTACTTC
CASSSQREGFTLEQYF
>TRBV2|-|TRBD2|TRBJ2-1
TGTGCCAGCAGTGAACGGGGGGTTAGTAATGAGCAGTTCTTC
CASSERGVSNEQFF
>TRBV29-1|-|-|TRBJ2-5
TGCAGCGGTCGTGGGCAGGGGGAGACCCAGTACTTC
CSGRGQGETQYF
>TRBV7-6|few|-|TRBJ1-1
TGTGCCAGCAGCCAAAACTGGAACACTGAAGCTTTCTTT
CASSQNWNTEAFF
>TRBV5-5|-|-|TRBJ2-1
TGTGCCAGCAGCTTGGCTAATGAGCAGTTCTTC
CASSLANEQFF
>TRBV14|-|TRBD1|TRBJ1-2
TGTGCCAGCAGCCCCCAGGGACAGGGAATCGATGGCTACACCTTC
CASSPQGQGIDGYTF
>TRBV7-3|-|-|TRBJ2-6
TGTGCCAGCAGCCCAAACAGGGCTGGGGCCAACGTCCTGACTTTC
CASSPNRAGANVLTF
>TRBV7-9|few|TRBD1|TRBJ1-4
TGTGCCAGCAGCAGGACTCAGGGGGTAGATGAAAAACTGTTTTTT
CASSRTQGVDEKLFF
>TRBV9|-|TRBD1|TRBJ2-3
TGTGCCAGCAGCCGTTTGACAGGGACAGATACGCAGTATTTT
CASSRLTGTDTQYF
>TRBV18|few|-|TRBJ1-1
TGTGCCAGCTCACCACGAGGGCTCGACGCTTTCTTT
CASSPRGLDAFF
>TRBV12-5|-|-|TRBJ1-5
TGTGCTAGTGGTTCGCCTCCATCGGGGAAACAGCCCCAGCATTTT
CASGSPPSGKQPQHF
>TRBV6-1|-|-|TRBJ2-7
TGTGCCAGCAGTGTGGCAGGGAACTACGAGCAGTACTTC
CASSVAGNYEQYF
>TRBV4-2|-|-|TRBJ2-5
TGTGCCAGCAGTCGGGACATCCAAGAGACCCAGTACTTC
CASSRDIQETQYF
>TRBV20-1|-|-|TRBJ2-1
TGCAGTGCTAGCCCGGGCAATGAGCAGTTCTTC
CSASPGNEQFF
>TRBV23-1|-|-|TRBJ2-4
TGCGCCAGCAGTCACCCGGACCTACGACAGGCCAAAAACATTCAGTACTTC
CASSHPDLRQAKNIQYF
>TRBV19|once|-|TRBJ1-1
TGTGCCAGTAGTAGAGGCGGGACTGAAGCTTTCTTT
CASSRGGTEAFF
>TRBV4-1|few|-|TRBJ2-5
TGCGCCAGCAGCCAAGAGCCTAGCCGAGAGACCCAGTACTTC
CASSQEPSRETQYF
>TRBV28|-|TRBD1|TRBJ1-4
TGTGCCAGTATACCGGGACAGGGGAATGAAAAACTGTTTTTT
CASIPGQGNEKLFF
>TRBV4-2|-|TRBD1|TRBJ2-7
TGTGCCAGCAGCCAAGTAGGACAGGGAACCTACGAGCAGTACTTC
CASSQVGQGTYEQYF
>TRBV19|-|-|TRBJ2-1
TGTGCCAGTAGGCTCCCAGGAGCGGGTGACAATGAGCAGTTCTTC
CASRLPGAGDNEQFF
>TRBV6-1|few|TRBD2|TRBJ2-1
TGTGCCAGCAGTGAAAGGCCCCCAGCGGGGGGGCCGTACGAGCAGTTCTTC
CASSERPPAGGPYEQFF
>TRBV7-9|-|TRBD1|TRBJ2-7
TGTGCCAGCAGCTTTCGGGACAGGGGGCTCAACGAGCAGTACTTC
CASSFRDRGLNEQYF
>TRBV6-6|-|TRBD2|TRBJ2-1
TGTGCCAGCAGTCAACTTAGCGGGAGGGCCCTCGGTGAGCAGTTCTTC
CASSQLSGRALGEQFF
>TRBV27|-|-|TRBJ2-3
TGTGCCAGCAGTAATGCCGGGACTCGTCTCCGGGATACGCAGTATTTT
CASSNAGTRLRDTQYF
>TRBV5-1|-|TRBD1|TRBJ1-2
TGCGCCAGCAGCGGGGACAGTCAGGGCTACACCTTC
CASSGDSQGYTF
>TRBV2|-|TRBD2|TRBJ2-5
TGTGCCAGCTGGACTAGCCTCGAGACCCAGTACTTC
CASWTSLETQYF
>TRBV28|-|-|TRBJ1-2
TGTGCCAGCAGTCAACCGACGGGTCACTATGGCTACACCTTC
CASSQPTGHYGYTF
>TRBV12-5|-|TRBD1|TRBJ2-7
TGTGCTAGTGGTTCCGGGACAGGGACCTACGAGCAGTACTTC
CASGSGTGTYEQYF
>TRBV2|-|-|TRBJ2-1
TGTGCCAGCAGGCGTGAGGAGCAGTTCTTC
CASRREEQFF
>TRBV28|-|TRBD1|TRBJ1-2
TGTGCCAGCAGCGGACAGGGGCGTTTTTATGGCTACACCTTC
CASSGQGRFYGYTF
>TRBV9|-|-|TRBJ2-7
TGTGCCAGCAGCCCAGGGGTGGAATCCTACGAGCAGTACTTC
CASSPGVESYEQYF
>TRBV10-3|-|TRBD1|TRBJ1-5
TGTGCCATCAGTGACACAGGGGGCGGACAGCCCCAGCATTTT
CAISDTGGGQPQHF
>TRBV6-6|few|-|TRBJ2-3
TGTGCCAGCAGCCCCCACGCGGGTCGGACAGATACGCAGTATTTT
CASSPHAGRTDTQYF
>TRBV9|-|-|TRBJ2-1
TGTGCCAGCAGCGTAGGCCGGAGCTCCTACAATGAGCAGTTCTTC
CASSVGRSSYNEQFF
>TRBV12-5|-|TRBD1|TRBJ2-1
TGTGCTAGTTCCTTGAGGGGACAGGGGCACAATGAGCAGTTCTTC
CASSLRGQGHNEQFF
>TRBV14|-|-|TRBJ1-1
TGTGCCAGCAGCCAACACACCTACACTGAAGCTTTCTTT
CASSQHTYTEAFF
>TRBV27|few|TRBD2|TRBJ2-3
TGTGCCAGCAGTCCGGGGGGGATTGGCACAGATACGCAGTATTTT
CASSPGGIGTDTQYF
>TRBV4-2|once|-|TRBJ2-5
TGTGCCAGCAGCCAGCCGGGAGAGACCCAGTACTTC
CASSQPGETQYF
>TRBV9|once|TRBD1|TRBJ1-2
TGTGCCAGCAGCGCGAACAGGGGGGCAGACTTCTATGGCTACACCTTC
CASSANRGADFYGYTF
>TRBV11-1|-|TRBD1|TRBJ2-7
TGTGCCAGCAGCTTAGCGGGGACAGGGCTCGACGAGCAGTACTTC
CASSLAGTGLDEQYF
>TRBV28|-|TRBD1|TRBJ1-2
TGTGCCAGCGAGTATAACAGGGGGCGCGGCTATGGCTACACCTTC
CASEYNRGRGYGYTF